This is a list of T cell receptor beta chains from one sample in a study of blood T cells in healthy people across ages. TCRdb ran MiXCR on the 5' RACE reads and lists one entry per CDR3 protein. The table records roughly 1,500,000 distinct CDR3 sequences, about 40% of them present only once. The sequenced sample was blood. The receptors were gathered from a woman under 30 in good health. The CDR3 runs from the conserved cysteine through the conserved F or W. The D gene is left open where the match is weak. Some rows mark clone size as missing; the rest say once, few, many or name a class of expanded clone.

d_gene	abundance	j_gene	v_gene	CDR3aa	CDR3nt
.	.	TRBJ2-2	TRBV10-2	CASSEPGTYNTGELFF	TGCGCCAGCAGTGAGCCCGGGACTTATAACACCGGGGAGCTGTTTTTT
.	.	TRBJ1-5	TRBV28	CASSSQTRDTNQPQHF	TGTGCCAGCAGTTCTCAAACCCGGGACACCAATCAGCCCCAGCATTTT
.	.	TRBJ2-1	TRBV2	CASQSGFGTGTYNEQFF	TGTGCCAGCCAGTCAGGATTTGGAACCGGTACCTACAATGAGCAGTTCTTC
.	.	TRBJ1-2	TRBV28	CASSLLLGGVQGYTF	TGTGCCAGCAGTTTATTGTTGGGGGGAGTACAGGGCTACACCTTC
.	.	TRBJ2-7	TRBV7-2	CASSLGASSLDEQYF	TGTGCCAGCAGCTTAGGGGCCTCATCGTTAGACGAGCAGTACTTC
.	.	TRBJ2-7	TRBV12-5	CASGSILAREQYF	TGTGCTAGTGGCTCGATACTCGCACGGGAGCAGTACTTC
.	.	TRBJ1-1	TRBV25-1	CASSEWAENTEAFF	TGTGCCAGCAGTGAATGGGCAGAGAACACTGAAGCTTTCTTT
TRBD2	.	TRBJ2-2	TRBV12-3/TRBV12-4	CASSSPSAGENTGELFF	TGTGCCAGCAGTTCCCCTTCAGCGGGGGAGAACACCGGGGAGCTGTTTTTT
.	.	TRBJ2-1	TRBV12-3/TRBV12-4	CASSLGPPGSSYNEQFF	TGTGCCAGCAGTTTGGGGCCCCCGGGTAGCTCCTACAATGAGCAGTTCTTC
.	few	TRBJ1-5	TRBV2	CASLAEGTKPQHF	TGTGCCAGCCTGGCGGAGGGGACGAAGCCCCAGCATTTT
.	.	TRBJ2-7	TRBV6-6	CASSPRAAYEQYF	TGTGCCAGCAGTCCCAGGGCGGCCTACGAGCAGTACTTC
TRBD1	.	TRBJ1-2	TRBV5-5	CASSLGTGPGYTF	TGTGCCAGCAGCTTGGGGACAGGACCAGGCTACACCTTC
.	.	TRBJ2-3	TRBV29-1	CSVGPGWRRERADTQYF	TGCAGCGTTGGACCGGGGTGGCGGAGAGAAAGGGCAGATACGCAGTATTTT
TRBD2	once	TRBJ2-1	TRBV4-1	CASSRTGGNGVVSSYNEQFF	TGCGCCAGCAGCAGGACGGGAGGGAACGGAGTGGTTTCCTCCTACAATGAGCAGTTCTTC
.	few	TRBJ1-1	TRBV11-2	CASSLGWGADTEAFF	TGTGCCAGCAGCTTAGGATGGGGGGCGGACACTGAAGCTTTCTTT
.	.	TRBJ1-4	TRBV28	CASSPARPLVEKLFF	TGTGCCAGCAGCCCGGCCCGACCCTTAGTTGAAAAACTGTTTTTT
TRBD1	few	TRBJ2-3	TRBV15	CATSRLGTATDTQYF	TGTGCCACCAGCCGTCTTGGGACAGCCACAGATACGCAGTATTTT
TRBD1	.	TRBJ2-5	TRBV2	CASSEGVAGGYQETQYF	TGTGCCAGCAGTGAAGGAGTAGCAGGGGGCTATCAAGAGACCCAGTACTTC
TRBD1	.	TRBJ1-4	TRBV6-5	CASRQDRAAANEKLFF	TGTGCCAGCAGACAAGACAGGGCGGCGGCTAATGAAAAACTGTTTTTT
.	few	TRBJ2-3	TRBV19	CASTSGLGLSSAQYF	.
.	.	TRBJ2-3	TRBV6-5	CASSWGARSDTQYF	TGTGCCAGCAGTTGGGGGGCCCGGTCAGATACGCAGTATTTT
.	.	TRBJ2-2	TRBV20-1	CSASASAHSNTGELFF	TGCAGTGCTAGCGCCTCGGCACACTCGAACACCGGGGAGCTGTTTTTT
TRBD2	.	TRBJ2-7	TRBV2	CAIASGGLPTYEQYF	TGTGCCATAGCTAGCGGGGGACTCCCGACCTACGAGCAGTACTTC
.	.	TRBJ2-6	TRBV6-5	CASSNAGAGANVLTF	TGTGCCAGCAGCAACGCAGGGGCTGGGGCCAACGTCCTGACTTTC
TRBD2	.	TRBJ2-1	TRBV12-3/TRBV12-4	CASSTYSGGPYNEQFF	TGTGCCAGCAGTACCTATAGCGGGGGCCCCTACAATGAGCAGTTCTTC
TRBD1	.	TRBJ2-7	TRBV28	CASSTPGQVQYEQYF	TGTGCCAGCAGTACGCCGGGACAGGTGCAGTACGAGCAGTACTTC
.	.	TRBJ2-1	TRBV7-9	CASSLPGPFLANEQFF	TGTGCCAGCAGCTTACCGGGCCCCTTTTTGGCCAATGAGCAGTTCTTC
TRBD2	many	TRBJ2-5	TRBV5-5	CASSSVRGGQETQYF	TGTGCCAGCAGTTCGGTACGGGGGGGCCAAGAGACCCAGTACTTC
TRBD1	few	TRBJ2-7	TRBV4-1	CASSLIGGTGSSYEQYF	TGCGCCAGCAGCCTAATAGGGGGGACAGGGTCTTCCTACGAGCAGTACTTC
.	.	TRBJ2-2	TRBV20-1	CSATRTSANTGELFF	TGCAGTGCTACGAGGACGTCCGCGAACACCGGGGAGCTGTTTTTT
.	few	TRBJ2-7	TRBV25-1	CASSDNEAGGSSEQYF	TGTGCCAGCAGTGATAACGAAGCCGGAGGATCCTCCGAGCAGTACTTC
TRBD2	few	TRBJ2-1	TRBV7-2	CASSLRTSSNEQFF	TGTGCCAGCAGCTTACGGACTAGCTCCAATGAGCAGTTCTTC
TRBD1	.	TRBJ1-6	TRBV5-5	CASSERTGGLSPLHF	TGTGCCAGCAGCGAAAGGACAGGGGGCTTGTCACCCCTCCACTTT
.	few	TRBJ2-5	TRBV12-3/TRBV12-4	CASSLWSGETQYF	TGTGCCAGCAGTTTGTGGAGTGGGGAGACCCAGTACTTC
.	.	TRBJ1-2	TRBV10-3	CSAGIGLGYTF	TGTTCAGCCGGAATTGGTTTAGGCTACACCTTC
.	few	TRBJ2-1	TRBV4-1	CASSQEGKAPNEQFF	TGCGCCAGCAGCCAAGAAGGGAAAGCCCCCAATGAGCAGTTCTTC
.	few	TRBJ2-4	TRBV21-1	CASSNPVGEGNHEQYF	.
.	.	TRBJ2-3	TRBV7-9	CASSSFYWGSTDTQYF	TGTGCCAGCAGCTCCTTCTACTGGGGTAGCACAGATACGCAGTATTTT
TRBD1	once	TRBJ1-5	TRBV18	CASSPRRGTDGNQPQHF	TGTGCCAGCTCACCCCGGCGGGGGACAGATGGCAATCAGCCCCAGCATTTT
TRBD1	few	TRBJ2-7	TRBV2	CASRDRENYEQYF	TGTGCCAGCAGAGACAGGGAAAACTACGAGCAGTACTTC
.	.	TRBJ2-3	TRBV11-2	CASTRRGDNTDTQYF	TGTGCCAGCACCCGAAGAGGGGATAACACAGATACGCAGTATTTT
TRBD1	.	TRBJ2-3	TRBV24-1	CATSDPGQGFTDTQYF	TGTGCCACCAGTGATCCGGGACAGGGATTCACAGATACGCAGTATTTT
.	.	TRBJ1-2	TRBV20-1	CSARDRWKGGYTF	TGCAGTGCTAGAGATCGGTGGAAGGGTGGCTACACCTTC
.	.	TRBJ2-1	TRBV9	CASSVVLEPYNEQFF	TGTGCCAGCAGCGTAGTACTAGAGCCCTACAATGAGCAGTTCTTC
.	.	TRBJ1-6	TRBV30	CAWSVLAGYNSPLHF	TGTGCCTGGAGTGTACTAGCGGGGTATAATTCACCCCTCCACTTT
.	.	TRBJ2-4	TRBV7-2	CASSFAKNIQYF	TGTGCCAGCAGCTTCGCCAAAAACATTCAGTACTTC
.	.	TRBJ1-5	TRBV7-8	CASSSGPIEPQHF	TGTGCCAGCAGCTCAGGGCCCATTGAGCCCCAGCATTTT
.	few	TRBJ1-2	TRBV25-1	CASSDGGAYGYTF	TGTGCCAGCAGTGACGGGGGAGCCTATGGCTACACCTTC
.	.	TRBJ2-3	TRBV4-2	CASSQAVRGASTDTQYF	TGTGCCAGCAGCCAAGCGGTACGGGGGGCTAGCACAGATACGCAGTATTTT
TRBD1	.	TRBJ2-6	TRBV5-5	CASPFRTGNSGAKVLTF	TGTGCCAGCCCGTTTCGGACAGGGAACTCTGGGGCCAAAGTCCTGACTTTC
.	.	TRBJ1-1	TRBV3-1	CASSQDLVTEAFF	TGTGCCAGCAGCCAAGACTTGGTGACTGAAGCTTTCTTT
.	.	TRBJ1-2	TRBV6-4	CASSDSGGTNYGYTF	TGTGCCAGCAGTGACTCTGGTGGAACTAACTATGGCTACACCTTC
TRBD2	.	TRBJ2-5	TRBV2	CASTGTRGSYNEQYF	TGTGCCAGCACAGGGACTAGAGGGTCCTACAATGAGCAGTACTTC